This T cell receptor beta chain was sequenced in a study of T cells in localized non-small cell lung cancer. General study findings and limits: Uninvolved adjacent lung had higher T cell clonality than tumor and all other tissues. The study detected a median approximately 50 of the top 100 tumor clones in adjacent lung. Investigators sequenced only a single tumor region, leaving heterogeneity possible. Overall survival was longer when the density of T cells in the blood was higher.

This CDR3 is built from 15 residues. V was shortened by 5 bases and J by 5 bases, with 17 bases between the two germline ends. The germline V gene has CDR1 MDHEN and CDR2 SYDVKM. Profiled with immunoSEQ multiplex PCR; TCRdb holds only in-frame clones, not every one. The sample carries approximately 2,500 clones, around 26% recorded once. On this clone: Antigen specificity is unknown.

The specimen comprised lung tumor tissue, sampled before any cancer treatment. This chain connects TRBV28 to TRBJ2-3, with D tentatively TRBD1 (6 bases). This TCR came from a male donor at least 60 years old with stage I lung adenocarcinoma. CDR3 protein: CASSRQGQSGDTQYF. The CDR3 DNA reads TGTGCCAGCAGTCGACAAGGACAGTCCGGAGATACGCAGTATTTT.